This T cell receptor (beta chain) was observed in a study of T cell responses to AZD1222 COVID-19 vaccine. Method: immunoSEQ multiplex PCR; TCRdb's copy keeps in-frame clones and lacks some. The sample has around 100,000 clones; just under 90% are singletons. A word on this clone: Its matching antigen is unknown.

Overall study results and limits: Repertoires in all cases were sampled only once the peak T cell response had passed.

This TCR came from an adult in good health. Sequenced here: peripheral blood, sampled on day 0 of AZD1222 vaccination.

The CDR3 reads CASSDGGSYEQYF. The CDR3 DNA is TGTGCCAGCAGCGACGGAGGGAGCTACGAGCAGTACTTC. The chain couples TRBV7-9 to TRBJ2-7; weak D call: TRBD2 (6 bases). The CDR3 contains 13 residues. V lost 5 bases, J lost 3 bases, and 11 bases lay in between. Germline CDR1 is SEHNR and CDR2 is FQNEAQ (reference sequence). Full variable domain (rest looked up from reference TRBV7-9 and TRBJ2-7): DTGVSQNPRHKITKRGQNVTFRCDPISEHNRLYWYRQTLGQGPEFLTYFQNEAQLEKSRLLSDRFSAERPKGSFSTLEIQRTEQGDSAMYLCASSDGGSYEQYFGPGTRLTVT.